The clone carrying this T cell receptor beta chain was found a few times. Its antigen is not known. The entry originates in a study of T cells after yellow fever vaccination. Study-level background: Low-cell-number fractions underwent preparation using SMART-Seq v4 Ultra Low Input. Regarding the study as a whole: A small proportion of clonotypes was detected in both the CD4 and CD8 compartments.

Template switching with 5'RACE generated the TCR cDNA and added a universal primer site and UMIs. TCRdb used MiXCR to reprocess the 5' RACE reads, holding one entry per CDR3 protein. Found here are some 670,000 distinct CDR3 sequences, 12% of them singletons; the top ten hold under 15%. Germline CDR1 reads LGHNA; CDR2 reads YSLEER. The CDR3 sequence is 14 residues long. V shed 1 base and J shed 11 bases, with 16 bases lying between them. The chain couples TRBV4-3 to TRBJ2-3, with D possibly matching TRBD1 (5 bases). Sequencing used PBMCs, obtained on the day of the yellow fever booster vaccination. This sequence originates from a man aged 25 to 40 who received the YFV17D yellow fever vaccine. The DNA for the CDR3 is TGCGCCAGCAGCCAAGGCCAGGGAAGATACGGGCAGTATTTT. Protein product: CASSQGQGRYGQYF.